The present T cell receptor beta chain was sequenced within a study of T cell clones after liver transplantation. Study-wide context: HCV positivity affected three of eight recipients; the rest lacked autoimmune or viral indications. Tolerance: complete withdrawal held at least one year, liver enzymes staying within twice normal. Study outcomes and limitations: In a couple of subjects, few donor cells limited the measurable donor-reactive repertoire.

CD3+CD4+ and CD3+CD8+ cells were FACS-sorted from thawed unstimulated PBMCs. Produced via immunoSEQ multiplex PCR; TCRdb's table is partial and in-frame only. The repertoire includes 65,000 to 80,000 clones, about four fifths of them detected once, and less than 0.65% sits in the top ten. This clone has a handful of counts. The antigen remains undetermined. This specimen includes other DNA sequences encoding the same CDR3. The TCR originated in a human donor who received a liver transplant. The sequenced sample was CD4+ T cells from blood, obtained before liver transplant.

The CDR3 nucleotides are TGTGCCAGCAGGGGACTAGGGGGGACCGGGGAGCTGTTTTTT. Its protein product is CASRGLGGTGELFF. This sequence joins TRBV6-5 and TRBJ2-2; 8 bases map to TRBD2. After removal of 6 bases from V and 5 bases from J, the junction contained 5 bases not matched to a gene. The germline V gene encodes CDR1 MNHEY and CDR2 SVGAGI. This CDR3 region has 14 residues.